One sample yielded the 20 T cell receptor beta chains listed below, sequenced in a study of shared clonotypes between healthy human individuals (dated by TCRdb to about 2020). Receptor libraries were prepared by the immunoSEQ multiplex PCR assay. Imported from immuneACCESS, the table was reduced by TCRdb to in-frame sequences with V and J called. These copies leave out some clones; in studies compared against another copy, an unresolved V gene accounts for under half, and the cause of the remainder is not known. The sample includes about a million clones, with approximately 72% observed a single time. Roughly 1.4% of the sample rests with the top ten. Sequencing used memory CD4+ T cells sorted from blood. The intended sense of this specimen's cell subset or site label: CD45RA-negative fraction. Source of these receptors: a man between 18 and 29 years old in good health.

CDR3 in amino acids: CASSLASGTSGNNEQFF. CDR3 bases: TGCGCCAGCAGCTTGGCCTCAGGGACTAGCGGGAACAATGAGCAGTTCTTC. The V gene is TRBV5-1, the J gene TRBJ2-1; 13 bases agree with TRBD2. The germline V gene encodes CDR1 SGHRS and CDR2 YFSETQ. The CDR3 is made up of 17 amino acids. The trim removed 0 bases at V and 5 bases at J, leaving 5 bases unmatched.

The chain recombines TRBV5-1 with TRBJ2-7; TRBD2 matches 8 bases. CDR1 SGHRS and CDR2 YFSETQ come from the germline V gene. V gave up 1 base and J gave up 2 bases; unmatched junction bases: 5. The CDR3 spans 15 residues. As DNA, the CDR3 is TGCGCCAGCAGCTTGTGGAGCGGGGGAGCCTACGAGCAGTACTTC. Protein: CASSLWSGGAYEQYF.

This clone was seen ten or more times. The chain carries TRBV19 and TRBJ1-3, with D tentatively TRBD1 (6 bases). CDR1 is LNHDA, CDR2 SQIVND, per germline (reference sequence). Trimming stripped 3 bases from V and 0 bases from J, with 6 bases between. CDR3 size: 14 residues. For the CDR3, the DNA is TGTGCCAGTAGTATGGACAGCTCTGGAAACACCATATATTTT. It codes for CASSMDSSGNTIYF.

This clone occurred a few times. This chain connects TRBV19 to TRBJ1-4; D perhaps matches TRBD1 (5 bases). Germline V gives CDR1 LNHDA, CDR2 SQIVND (reference sequence). V lost 7 bases and J 5 bases, leaving 14 bases between the germline ends. The CDR3 consists of 14 residues. The CDR3 DNA sequence: TGTGCCAGTACCAGGGACGACCGCAATGAAAAACTGTTTTTT. It is translated as CASTRDDRNEKLFF.

The J gene is TRBJ1-1, the V gene TRBV10-3; TRBD1 agrees at 9 bases. This CDR3 is 13 amino acids long. The V gene's germline CDR1 is ENHRY and CDR2 SYGVKD. The ends lost 10 bases at V and 1 base at J; junction bases unmatched: 4. CDR3 sequence: CANRGQQNTEAFF. The CDR3 DNA reads TGTGCCAACAGGGGGCAGCAGAACACTGAAGCTTTCTTT.

There are many counts of this clone. The chain carries TRBV2 and TRBJ2-6; TRBD2 aligns across 10 bases. The CDR3 is 16 amino acids. Germline V CDR1 and CDR2: SNHLY, FYNNEI. V shed 8 bases, J shed 3 bases, and the junction held 7 bases outside the gene matches. The CDR3 coding sequence is TGTGCCAGCGGGAGGACTAGCGGAGGTGGGGCCAACGTCCTGACTTTC. It codes for CASGRTSGGGANVLTF.

This clone was seen a handful of times. The V gene is TRBV7-9, the J gene TRBJ1-2; D is undetermined. The CDR3 loop spans 14 amino acids. The V end lost 1 base, the J end lost 8 bases, and 14 bases lay between the germline ends. The germline gives CDR1 SEHNR, CDR2 FQNEAQ (reference sequence). The CDR3 region is CASSLDAGVEGYTF. CDR3 nucleotides: TGTGCCAGCAGCTTAGATGCTGGGGTCGAGGGCTACACCTTC.

CDR3 bases: TGTGCCACCAGCCAACCGGACAGGGGATGGTACGGCTACACCTTC. This sequence encodes CATSQPDRGWYGYTF. This chain connects TRBV15 to TRBJ1-2, with 9 nucleotides matching TRBD1. This CDR3 region has 15 residues. The ends lost 5 bases at V and 8 bases at J; junction bases unmatched: 12. CDR1 and CDR2 (germline): LNHNV, YYDKDF (reference sequence).

The chain employs TRBV4-1 and TRBJ1-5, with TRBD1 matching over 7 bases. This CDR3 comprises 14 residues. Germline V lookup: CDR1 MGHRA, CDR2 YSYEKL. Germline trimming cut 6 bases from V and 12 bases from J; bases unmatched to any gene: 14. The CDR3 DNA is TGCGCCAGCAGGAATACTCGGGACAGTTCAATCCAGCATTTT. Residues: CASRNTRDSSIQHF.

In the case of this clone: Other nucleotide sequences from this sample produce the same CDR3. The J gene is TRBJ1-5, the V gene TRBV11-2; D possibly corresponds to TRBD1 (5 bases). The germline V gene has CDR1 SGHAT and CDR2 FQNNGV. The CDR3 contains 14 residues. Trimming removed 1 base at V and 4 bases at J, with 8 bases between. CDR3 residues: CASSLGRENQPQHF. Written as DNA, the CDR3 is TGTGCCAGCAGCTTAGGCAGGGAAAATCAGCCCCAGCATTTT.

V and J are TRBV28 and TRBJ1-2, with 9 bases matching TRBD1. CDR1 MDHEN and CDR2 SYDVKM come from the germline V gene. V shed 7 bases and J 4 bases; nucleotides not matched to a gene: 10. This CDR3 has 15 residues. CDR3 DNA: TGTGCCAGCAAGTCGGACAGGGGAGGGATCTATGGCTACACCTTC. Its protein product is CASKSDRGGIYGYTF.

This chain links TRBV5-1 with TRBJ2-1; D is perhaps TRBD2 (6 bases). Germline V gives CDR1 SGHRS, CDR2 YFSETQ. The length of the CDR3 is 14 residues. The V end was cut by 4 bases, the J end by 0 bases, with 8 bases between. The CDR3 bases are TGCGCCAGCAGCCCACTAGCCTCCTACAATGAGCAGTTCTTC. Translated: CASSPLASYNEQFF. Complete variable domain (other parts from reference TRBV5-1 and TRBJ2-1): KAGVTQTPRYLIKTRGQQVTLSCSPISGHRSVSWYQQTPGQGLQFLFEYFSETQRNKGNFPGRFSGRQFSNSRSEMNVSTLELGDSALYLCASSPLASYNEQFFGPGTRLTVL.

This chain connects TRBV5-4 to TRBJ1-1; a weak D match, TRBD1 (6 bases). The V end lost 6 bases, the J end lost 0 bases, and 27 bases lay between the germline ends. Germline V CDR1 and CDR2: SGHNT, YYREEE (reference sequence). The CDR3 sequence is 19 residues long. The CDR3 reads CASTRGGGAGGIMNTEAFF. CDR3 DNA: TGTGCCAGCACCCGGGGAGGGGGAGCTGGGGGAATCATGAACACTGAAGCTTTCTTT.

This clone appeared once. The chain couples TRBV9 to TRBJ2-3, with D possibly being TRBD2 (6 bases). Trimming stripped 4 bases from V and 1 base from J, with 13 bases between. From germline, CDR1 is SGDLS and CDR2 YYNGEE. The CDR3 extends over 15 amino acids. The DNA for the CDR3 is TGTGCCAGCAGCCCGCTCGGGAGTGGCACAGATACGCAGTATTTT. Encoded protein: CASSPLGSGTDTQYF.

This clone showed up just a few times. V usage is TRBV25-1 and J usage is TRBJ1-3; D possibly corresponds to TRBD1 (5 bases). V lost 6 bases to trimming and J lost 0 bases, with 15 bases between them. The CDR3 extends over 16 amino acids. Germline CDR1 MGHDK, CDR2 SYGVNS. The CDR3: CASSPAGTASGNTIYF. CDR3 in DNA: TGTGCCAGCAGCCCAGCCGGGACGGCCTCTGGAAACACCATATATTTT.

Comment on this clone: Other DNA sequences in this sample translate to the same CDR3. The chain recombines TRBV6-1 with TRBJ1-2; D call uncertain. Trimming took 3 bases from V and 7 from J, leaving 12 bases between them. The CDR3 contains 13 residues. CDR1 MNHNS and CDR2 SASEGT come from the germline V gene. For the CDR3, the DNA is TGTGCCAGCAGTGATAGATCCCGGGGTGGCTACACCTTC. Translated: CASSDRSRGGYTF.

This sequence joins TRBV28 and TRBJ1-1; 7 nucleotides agree with TRBD1. The V segment lost 6 bases and the J segment 5 bases; nucleotides outside the gene matches: 3. The CDR3 consists of 12 residues. Germline CDR1 MDHEN, CDR2 SYDVKM. In DNA, the CDR3 is TGTGCCAGCAGCCAGGGGGATACTGAAGCTTTCTTT. Residues: CASSQGDTEAFF.

The V gene is TRBV5-6, the J gene TRBJ2-3; 11 nucleotides line up with TRBD2. CDR1 and CDR2 from the germline V gene are SGHDT and YYEEEE. The trim removed 2 bases at V and 4 bases at J, leaving 0 bases unmatched. The CDR3 runs 14 residues. The CDR3 nucleotides are TGTGCCAGCAGCTTACTAGCGGGAGCAGATACGCAGTATTTT. Translated: CASSLLAGADTQYF.

In this sample, this clone turned up a few times. The chain combines TRBV28 with TRBJ1-1; D uncertain. Germline-derived CDR1 and CDR2 are MDHEN and SYDVKM. The CDR3 is made up of 15 amino acids. Deletions cut 3 bases from V and 4 bases from J, with 15 bases between. The CDR3 region is CASSLWTRWGTEAFF. The CDR3 nucleotides are TGTGCCAGCAGTTTGTGGACGCGCTGGGGCACTGAAGCTTTCTTT.

The chain links TRBV7-8 to TRBJ2-3; no definite D call. The V end lost 8 bases, the J end lost 1 base, and 19 bases lay between the germline ends. Germline V gene data show CDR1 as SGHVS and CDR2 as FQNEAQ. CDR3 length: 16 residues. This CDR3 is CASLTLAAPGTDTQYF. The CDR3 region has the DNA TGTGCCAGCTTAACTCTTGCGGCCCCCGGCACAGATACGCAGTATTTT. Supplemented by reference TRBV7-8 and TRBJ2-3, the full variable domain reads GAGVSQSPRYKVAKRGQDVALRCDPISGHVSLFWYQQALGQGPEFLTYFQNEAQLDKSGLPSDRFFAERPEGSVSTLKIQRTQQEDSAVYLCASLTLAAPGTDTQYFGPGTRLTVL.